In its sample, the clone carrying this T cell receptor (beta chain) was seen many times. The missing CDR3 end, 3 residues past where the read stops, is filled in from the germline J gene. These data belong to a study of T cell clonality in common variable immunodeficiency. The CDR3 spans 12 residues. CDR1 LNHDA and CDR2 SQIVND come from the germline V gene (reference sequence). V dropped 3 bases and J dropped 6; count of bases not matched to a gene: 2. Using immunoSEQ multiplex PCR, the repertoire was profiled, and TCRdb retains in-frame clones only, with some absent. The sample includes roughly 28,000 clones, none of them occurring once.

The source is a person between 18 and 75 years old in good health. The sequenced material came from peripheral blood mononuclear cells. The chain has TRBV19 and TRBJ2-7; 7 nucleotides agree with TRBD1. The CDR3 loop reads CASSIDRVEQYF. The DNA read from the CDR3 is TGTGCCAGTAGTATCGACAGGGTCGAG.